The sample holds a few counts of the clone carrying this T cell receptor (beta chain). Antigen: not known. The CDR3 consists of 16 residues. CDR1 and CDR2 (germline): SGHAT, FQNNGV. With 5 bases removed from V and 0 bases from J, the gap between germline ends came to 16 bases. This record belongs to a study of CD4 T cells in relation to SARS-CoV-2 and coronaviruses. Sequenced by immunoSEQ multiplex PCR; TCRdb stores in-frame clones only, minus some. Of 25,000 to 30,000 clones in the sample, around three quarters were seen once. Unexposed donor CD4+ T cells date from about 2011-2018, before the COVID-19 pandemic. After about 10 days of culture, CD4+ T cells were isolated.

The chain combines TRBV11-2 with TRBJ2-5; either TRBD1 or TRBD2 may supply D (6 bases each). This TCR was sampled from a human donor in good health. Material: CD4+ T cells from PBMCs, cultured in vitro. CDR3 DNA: TGTGCCAGCAGCCGAGGGGGGTTGAAGTACCAAGAGACCCAGTACTTC. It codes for CASSRGGLKYQETQYF.